Listed here are 17 T cell receptor beta chains from one sample, sequenced in a study of T cells in Graves' hyperthyroidism and ophthalmopathy. It was RNA transcripts that yielded the amplified TCR beta CDR3 regions. Using the HTBI primer set, a first-round RT-PCR was run on the TCR CDR3. Each CDR3 protein is one row after TCRdb ran MiXCR on the multiplex PCR reads. The sample includes about 370,000 distinct CDR3 sequences, 13% to 15% of them seen just once. The specimen was blood. The receptor source for this set is a woman aged 55-69 years with Graves' ophthalmopathy.

This clonotype was detected many times. The V and J genes are TRBV28 and TRBJ1-2; D is unclear. The CDR3 is 13 amino acids. Germline values: CDR1 MDHEN, CDR2 SYDVKM. Trimming removed 7 bases from V and 1 base from J, with 10 bases in between. The CDR3 loop is CASKSPHNYGYTF. CDR3 nucleotides: TGTGCCAGCAAGTCACCTCATAACTATGGCTACACCTTC.

This clonotype was detected ten times or more. This chain uses TRBV28 with TRBJ2-3; tentatively, D is TRBD2 (5 bases). Trimming removed 6 bases at V and 3 bases at J, with 13 bases between. The CDR3 loop spans 14 amino acids. CDR1 MDHEN and CDR2 SYDVKM come from the germline V gene. CDR3 nucleotides: TGTGCCAGCAGCCTCCGCACTAGGACAGATACGCAGTATTTT. Translated, it gives CASSLRTRTDTQYF.

The chain couples TRBV7-2 to TRBJ2-3; D may match TRBD1 or TRBD2 (7 bases each). Germline V gene sequence: CDR1 SGHTA, CDR2 FQGNSA. The CDR3 runs to 15 residues. Trimming stripped 0 bases from V and 4 bases from J, with 11 bases between. The CDR3 DNA follows: TGTGCCAGCAGCTTAGCGGGAGGGGGCCCAGATACGCAGTATTTT. Its protein product is CASSLAGGGPDTQYF.

In its sample, this clonotype was seen a few times. The chain is built from TRBV5-1 and TRBJ2-1; 8 bases line up with TRBD2. The length of the CDR3 is 18 residues. The junction had 12 bases not matched to a gene; V was cut back by 0 bases and J by 4 bases. Germline-derived CDR1 and CDR2 are SGHRS and YFSETQ. As DNA, the CDR3 is TGCGCCAGCAGCTTGGCCGGGGGGGTTAGCGGGACTTACAATGAGCAGTTCTTC. Translated: CASSLAGGVSGTYNEQFF.

This clonotype was counted ten times or more. The genes are TRBV3-1 and TRBJ2-5, with D possibly called TRBD1 or TRBD2 (5 bases each). The length of the CDR3 is 14 residues. V lost 4 bases, J lost 5 bases, and 14 bases lay in between. The V gene's germline CDR1 is LGHDT and CDR2 YNNKEL (reference sequence). CDR3 region: CASSLGTTAETQYF. In DNA form, the CDR3 reads TGTGCCAGCAGCCTCGGGACGACGGCGGAGACCCAGTACTTC.

This clonotype was counted only a few times. The chain uses TRBV5-1 and TRBJ2-6; D is unclear. Germline V gene sequence: CDR1 SGHRS, CDR2 YFSETQ. V was pared by 0 bases and J by 0 bases, with 13 bases between. The CDR3 sequence is 18 residues long. This chain's CDR3 is CASSLVGLTFSGANVLTF. The CDR3 DNA sequence: TGCGCCAGCAGCTTGGTCGGGTTGACGTTCTCTGGGGCCAACGTCCTGACTTTC.

Ten or more counts support this clonotype. The chain couples TRBV7-8 to TRBJ1-6; maybe TRBD1 (5 bases). V was shortened by 4 bases and J by 10 bases, with 14 bases between the two germline ends. Germline assignment: CDR1 SGHVS and CDR2 FQNEAQ. This CDR3 contains 14 residues. CDR3 sequence (DNA): TGTGCCAGCAGCTGGGGGGGTTTACGATCACCCCTCCACTTT. This encodes CASSWGGLRSPLHF. Full variable domain (remainder filled in from reference TRBV7-8 and TRBJ1-6): GAGVSQSPRYKVAKRGQDVALRCDPISGHVSLFWYQQALGQGPEFLTYFQNEAQLDKSGLPSDRFFAERPEGSVSTLKIQRTQQEDSAVYLCASSWGGLRSPLHFGNGTRLTVT.

This clonotype occurred many times. The chain joins TRBV11-1 to TRBJ1-1; possibly TRBD1 for D (5 bases). The CDR3 has 14 residues. The ends were cut back, 0 bases at V and 0 bases at J, with 5 bases in the middle. Germline CDR1 is SGHAT and CDR2 is FQDESV (reference sequence). The CDR3 sequence: CASSLARVNTEAFF. In DNA form, the CDR3 reads TGTGCCAGCAGCTTAGCCAGGGTGAACACTGAAGCTTTCTTT.

This clonotype was counted only a few times. The chain is built from TRBV19 and TRBJ1-1; maybe TRBD1 (5 bases). CDR3 length: 16 amino acids. Germline CDR1 is LNHDA and CDR2 is SQIVND (reference sequence). Trimming stripped 8 bases from V and 4 bases from J, with 23 bases between. CDR3 bases: TGTGCCAGTCAGGGACCAGGACGGCCGTCGGGCACTGAAGCTTTCTTT. It yields the protein CASQGPGRPSGTEAFF.

This clonotype has at least ten counts. The CDR3 reads CATSDDRGNEQFF. The DNA of the CDR3 is TGTGCCACCAGTGACGACAGGGGTAATGAGCAGTTCTTC. The rearrangement joins TRBV24-1 to TRBJ2-1, with 8 positions matching TRBD1. The germline V gene has CDR1 KGHDR and CDR2 SFDVKD. This CDR3 has 13 amino acids. The J segment lost 7 bases and the V segment lost 4 bases, leaving 2 bases of the junction unmatched.

This clonotype was seen many times. The V gene is TRBV11-2, the J gene TRBJ1-5, with D perhaps TRBD1 (5 bases). Deletions cut 5 bases from V and 7 bases from J, with 12 bases between. Looked up from germline, CDR1 is SGHAT and CDR2 is FQNNGV. This CDR3 contains 13 residues. The CDR3 bases are TGTGCCAGCAGCGGGAATAGGGGCCAGCCCCAGCATTTT. It yields the protein CASSGNRGQPQHF.

Of note for this clonotype: A clone one base away is much larger, so this may be a read error. The chain carries TRBV5-1 and TRBJ2-3; 8 bases align to TRBD2. Per the germline V gene, CDR1 is SGHRS and CDR2 is YFSETQ. The CDR3 is 18 amino acids. V shed 3 bases, J shed 0 bases, and the junction held 12 bases outside the gene matches. CDR3 sequence reads: CASSYDLQAGVSTDTQYF. Written as DNA, the CDR3 is TGCGCCAGCAGCTACGATCTACAAGCGGGAGTAAGCACAGATACGCAGTATTTT.

This clonotype was seen a handful of times. V is TRBV12-3 or TRBV12-4 and J is TRBJ2-5, with D perhaps TRBD1 (6 bases). Trimming took 6 bases from V and 4 from J, leaving 12 bases between them. The CDR3 is 13 amino acids. The CDR3 DNA sequence: TGTGCCAGCAGGGGGGCCCCAAGAGAGACCCAGTACTTC. Translating gives CASRGAPRETQYF.

This clonotype was counted at least ten times. The genes are TRBV12-3 or TRBV12-4 and TRBJ2-1, with TRBD1 matching 11 bases. CDR3 size: 14 residues. Losses at the gene ends were 6 bases for V and 5 bases for J; bases not matched to a gene: 3. The CDR3 sequence is CASRWDRGDNEQFF. CDR3 in DNA: TGTGCCAGCAGGTGGGACAGGGGGGACAATGAGCAGTTCTTC.

This clonotype came up a few times. The chain carries TRBV6-1 and TRBJ2-3; D may be TRBD1 (5 bases). V was trimmed by 6 bases and J by 2 bases, leaving 12 bases between them. The CDR3 is made up of 14 amino acids. Germline V CDR1 and CDR2: MNHNS, SASEGT. The DNA of the CDR3 is TGTGCCAGCAGCCTAAACAGGAACACAGATACGCAGTATTTT. This sequence encodes CASSLNRNTDTQYF.

V and J are TRBV7-9 and TRBJ1-4; possibly TRBD1 for D (6 bases). Trimming took off 5 bases at V and 4 bases at J, with 20 bases between the two ends. The CDR3 is 17 amino acids. Germline CDR1 and CDR2: SEHNR and FQNEAQ (reference sequence). CDR3 DNA: TGTGCCAGCAGCCCCGGGACTACGGGGGCCGGTAATGAAAAACTGTTTTTT. It codes for CASSPGTTGAGNEKLFF.

This clonotype has a count of ten or more. The chain recombines TRBV5-1 with TRBJ2-1, with D hard to call. Germline V gene data show CDR1 as SGHRS and CDR2 as YFSETQ. CDR3 length equals 15 residues. V lost 0 bases and J 4 bases, leaving 11 bases between the germline ends. This CDR3 reads CASSLVSETYNEQFF. The CDR3 bases are TGCGCCAGCAGCTTGGTGTCGGAGACTTACAATGAGCAGTTCTTC.